This is a list of T cell receptor beta chains from one sample in a study of spatial heterogeneity in lung cancer. Using its own MiXCR run on the 5' RACE reads, TCRdb lists one record per CDR3 protein. The sample lists about 36,000 distinct CDR3 sequences, around 5.2% occurring once. The specimen was PBMCs, collected at surgery. All receptors come from a female donor with early-stage non-small cell lung cancer. Each CDR3 is given with its conserved first and last residue. A D gene is named only where the DNA matches it firmly. Expanded clones are given a class, and other clones once, few, many or no size at all.

d_call	v_call	clone_size	j_call	cdr3_aa	cdr3_nt
TRBD2	TRBV28	many	TRBJ2-1	CASRQGLAERSEQFF	TGTGCCAGCAGACAGGGACTAGCGGAGCGGAGTGAGCAGTTCTTC
TRBD1	TRBV24-1	many	TRBJ2-3	CATSDQSGQMSRDTQYF	TGTGCCACCAGTGATCAGTCGGGACAGATGTCGCGAGATACGCAGTATTTT
NA	TRBV4-1	many	TRBJ1-1	CASSRNFPGRTEAFF	TGCGCCAGCAGCCGAAATTTCCCCGGTCGGACTGAAGCTTTCTTT
NA	TRBV6-1	many	TRBJ2-1	CASSEVRGLNEQFF	TGTGCCAGCAGTGAAGTACGCGGACTCAATGAGCAGTTCTTC
TRBD2	TRBV6-2/TRBV6-3	many	TRBJ2-7	CASRPGLDRYEQYF	TGTGCCAGCAGGCCGGGACTAGATCGGTACGAGCAGTACTTC
TRBD2	TRBV27	NA	TRBJ2-2	CASSPNPGLAGGTGELLF	TGTGCCAGCAGTCCTAACCCTGGACTAGCGGGAGGGACCGGGGAGCTGCTTTTT
NA	TRBV3-1	few	TRBJ2-7	CASSLGLSTYEQYF	TGTGCCAGCAGCCTAGGACTGTCGACCTACGAGCAGTACTTC
TRBD2	TRBV7-9	many	TRBJ2-7	CASSGGGDYPREQYF	TGTGCCAGCAGCGGGGGGGGAGACTACCCTCGCGAGCAGTACTTC
TRBD1	TRBV5-4	NA	TRBJ2-5	CASSWIDRAQETQYF	TGTGCCAGCAGCTGGATTGACAGGGCCCAAGAGACCCAGTACTTC
NA	TRBV21-1	NA	TRBJ1-1	CASRVLRGHSVNTEAFF	TGTGCCAGCAGAGTCCTTAGGGGGCATTCTGTGAACACTGAAGCTTTCTTT
NA	TRBV5-1	NA	TRBJ2-1	CASSFLATLGGNEQFF	TGCGCCAGCAGCTTCCTGGCGACCCTGGGGGGCAATGAGCAGTTCTTC
NA	TRBV6-1	many	TRBJ1-5	CASSEFQAGYQPQHF	TGTGCCAGCAGTGAATTTCAAGCAGGATATCAGCCCCAGCATTTT
NA	TRBV7-2	NA	TRBJ2-1	CASSPDGIYNEQFF	TGTGCCAGCAGCCCGGATGGGATTTACAATGAGCAGTTCTTC
NA	TRBV11-2	NA	TRBJ1-2	CASSSRRELNYGYTF	TGTGCCAGCAGCTCCCGACGGGAGCTAAACTATGGCTACACCTTC
TRBD2	TRBV29-1	many	TRBJ2-1	CSVLAGLSSYNEQFF	TGCAGCGTTCTAGCGGGGCTGAGCTCCTACAATGAGCAGTTCTTC
TRBD1	TRBV7-3	many	TRBJ1-2	CASSLSGTGSYGYTF	TGTGCCAGCAGCTTAAGTGGGACAGGGTCCTATGGCTACACCTTC